Listed below are T cell receptor beta chains from one sample, sequenced in a study of low-dose radiotherapy and immunotherapy resistance in tumors. A single record per CDR3 protein comes from TCRdb applying MiXCR to the reads. The sample holds some 71,000 distinct CDR3 sequences; around a third are singletons and the top ten take roughly 11%. The source material was PBMCs, sampled before treatment. Receptors originate from a female donor with ovarian cancer. Both conserved end residues are part of each CDR3. Fields, in order: V gene, J gene, clone size, D gene, CDR3 DNA, CDR3 protein. D genes are given only for firm matches. Clone size is given for some rows only: seen once, a few or many times, or a class if the clone is expanded.

TRBV2,TRBJ2-1,many,TRBD2,TGTGCCAGCAGTTCCCTAGCTAGCGGGGGGTACAATGAGCAGTTCTTC,CASSSLASGGYNEQFF
TRBV7-2,TRBJ2-2,many,NA,TGTGCCAGCAGCTCGGCGGCCAACACCGGGGAGCTGTTTTTT,CASSSAANTGELFF
TRBV5-1,TRBJ2-7,many,NA,TGCGCCAGCAGCTTCAACCTCTACGGGCACGAGCAGTACTTC,CASSFNLYGHEQYF
TRBV10-3,TRBJ2-3,NA,NA,TGTGCCATCAGTGAGTCGACAACCCGAGATACGCAGTATTTT,CAISESTTRDTQYF
TRBV27,TRBJ2-4,many,NA,TGTGCCAGCACTAATTTAGGTCAAAACCCCAAAAACATTCAGTACTTC,CASTNLGQNPKNIQYF
TRBV6-2/TRBV6-3,TRBJ2-2,many,TRBD2,TGTGCCAGCAGTTTGGGGACTAGCTCGAACACCGGGGAGCTGTTTTTT,CASSLGTSSNTGELFF
TRBV3-1,TRBJ2-7,NA,TRBD2,TGTGCCAGCAGCCAAGATCTAGGACTAGCGGGCCTCTCCTACGAGCAGTACTTC,CASSQDLGLAGLSYEQYF
TRBV29-1,TRBJ2-5,many,TRBD2,TGCAGCGTTCTAGCGGGGGAGACCCAGTACTTC,CSVLAGETQYF
TRBV10-3,TRBJ1-3,many,TRBD1,TGTGCCATCAGAGGACAGGGCTCTGGAAACACCATATATTTT,CAIRGQGSGNTIYF
TRBV5-5,TRBJ2-7,many,NA,TGTGCCAGCAGCTGGGGGGGACAGGCTACCTACGAGCAGTACTTC,CASSWGGQATYEQYF
TRBV29-1,TRBJ2-3,many,NA,TGCAGCGTCGAAACAGGCACAGATACGCAGTATTTT,CSVETGTDTQYF
TRBV7-3,TRBJ2-6,many,NA,TGTGCCAGCAGCTCGACTAGGGCCAACGTCCTGACTTTC,CASSSTRANVLTF
TRBV6-6,TRBJ2-7,many,TRBD1,TGTGCCATCAGACAGGGCCCCTACGAGCAGTACTTC,CAIRQGPYEQYF
TRBV7-9,TRBJ2-2,NA,NA,TGTGCCAGCAGCCCCACCACAGATCGCTCGAACACCGGGGAGCTGTTTTTT,CASSPTTDRSNTGELFF
TRBV23-1,TRBJ2-7,few,TRBD1,TGCGCCAGCAGTCAGAAATCTTCAGACAGGGCAGGACCCTACGAGCAGTACTTC,CASSQKSSDRAGPYEQYF
TRBV27,TRBJ1-4,NA,NA,TGTGCCAGCAGTTTATCCAACCAGGGGCGGGAAAAACTGTTTTTT,CASSLSNQGREKLFF
TRBV11-2,TRBJ2-7,NA,NA,TGTGCCAGCAGCGCCGGCCTCGAGCAGTACTTC,CASSAGLEQYF
TRBV24-1,TRBJ2-3,few,NA,TGTGCCACCAGTGATCCGCGAGATCCCCGATCCACAGATACGCAGTATTTT,CATSDPRDPRSTDTQYF
TRBV6-2/TRBV6-3,TRBJ2-1,many,NA,TGTGCCAGCAGTTTGTTCAGGACAGCAAACAATGAGCAGTTCTTC,CASSLFRTANNEQFF
TRBV20-1,TRBJ2-1,many,NA,TGCAGTAGGGGGGGAGCCTACAATGAGCAGTTCTTC,CSRGGAYNEQFF
TRBV5-1,TRBJ2-1,NA,NA,TGCGCCAGCAGCCACACCTCCTACAATGAGCAGTTCTTC,CASSHTSYNEQFF
TRBV19,TRBJ2-1,many,TRBD2,TGTGCCAGTACCATTGGGAGGGGTAATGAGCAGTTCTTC,CASTIGRGNEQFF
TRBV5-8,TRBJ2-1,NA,NA,TGTGCCAGCGGACCCAGCGGGCCCTCCTACAATGAGCAGTTCTTC,CASGPSGPSYNEQFF
TRBV5-8,TRBJ2-2,few,NA,TGTGCCAGCAGCCCGCTCCGGACCGGGGAGCTGTTTTTT,CASSPLRTGELFF
TRBV2,TRBJ2-3,many,TRBD2,TGTGCCAGCAGTGAAATTCTTGGCGGGGGGGCGCCAGGAGCAGATACGCAGTATTTT,CASSEILGGGAPGADTQYF